The 21 T cell receptor beta chains below were found in one sample sequenced in a study of blood T cell repertoires in COVID-19. The assay was immunoSEQ multiplex PCR, and TCRdb's table has in-frame clones only and misses some. The sample shows fewer than 350,000 clones, approximately 90% of them seen only once. Sequences were obtained from peripheral blood. The receptor source for this set is a man between 40 and 49 years old with acute or convalescent COVID-19.

V usage is TRBV25-1 and J usage is TRBJ1-4; the D is unclear. Germline CDR1 reads MGHDK; CDR2 reads SYGVNS. The V and J ends lost 0 bases and 7 bases respectively, with 9 bases between them. The CDR3 consists of 14 residues. The CDR3 bases are TGTGCCAGCAGTGAATATACTATGGGTGAAAAACTGTTTTTT. It specifies CASSEYTMGEKLFF.

Notes on this clone: The junction does not match germline at one end; this may be a read error. This chain joins TRBV4-1 and TRBJ1-2; D gene unclear. This CDR3 spans 16 amino acids. Germline V CDR1 and CDR2: MGHRA, YSYEKL. The CDR3 DNA is TGCGCCAGCAGCCTCTCCCTTTTCAGGATCGGGGATGGTTACACCTTC. Translation: CASSLSLFRIGDGYTF.

This chain uses TRBV29-1 with TRBJ1-1, with D maybe TRBD1 (6 bases). V lost 6 bases and J 0 bases, leaving 11 bases between the germline ends. This CDR3 is 13 amino acids long. Germline lookup yields CDR1 SQVTM and CDR2 ANQGSEA. The CDR3 DNA reads TGCAGCGTCCAATGGGGGCTGAACACTGAAGCTTTCTTT. Translating gives CSVQWGLNTEAFF.

This clone showed up just a few times. The chain links TRBV24-1 to TRBJ1-2, with 8 bases identical to TRBD1. The CDR3 spans 14 residues. The V gene end was trimmed by 4 bases and the J gene end by 6 bases; junction bases not matched to a gene: 6. CDR1 and CDR2 (germline): KGHDR, SFDVKD. CDR3 sequence reads: CATSDPGQGNGYTF. Written as DNA, the CDR3 is TGTGCCACCAGTGACCCTGGACAGGGTAATGGCTACACCTTC.

The chain carries TRBV2 and TRBJ2-2, with TRBD2 as a possible D gene (6 bases). The germline CDR1 and CDR2 sequences are SNHLY and FYNNEI. Trimming left V 8 bases short and J 3 bases short, with 19 bases between. The CDR3 contains 16 residues. CDR3 sequence reads: CASQTMGGRDTGELFF. In DNA, the CDR3 is TGTGCCAGCCAGACAATGGGGGGTAGGGACACCGGGGAGCTGTTTTTT.

The chain is built from TRBV11-1 and TRBJ2-1; possibly TRBD1 for D (6 bases). The ends were cut back, 5 bases at V and 6 bases at J, with 17 bases in the middle. Germline V gene data show CDR1 as SGHAT and CDR2 as FQDESV (reference sequence). This CDR3 spans 15 amino acids. The CDR3 is CASSPHRVRSNEQFF. The CDR3, as DNA: TGTGCCAGCAGCCCCCACAGGGTAAGATCCAATGAGCAGTTCTTC.

This clone was found a few times. The genes are TRBV19 and TRBJ2-7, with 11 bases fitting TRBD1. The CDR3 extends over 16 amino acids. CDR1 and CDR2 (germline): LNHDA, SQIVND (reference sequence). The ends lost 3 bases at V and 6 bases at J; junction bases unmatched: 10. The CDR3 sequence is CASSIAGTGGKREQYF. CDR3 nucleotide sequence: TGTGCCAGTAGTATCGCAGGGACAGGGGGGAAGCGCGAGCAGTACTTC.

This clone has a single count. This chain uses TRBV28 with TRBJ1-5; 9 bases are a match to TRBD1. With 6 bases clipped from V and 8 bases from J, the junction kept 8 bases outside the gene matches. The CDR3 length is 14 residues. Germline values: CDR1 MDHEN, CDR2 SYDVKM. CDR3: CASSAGTGYEPQHF. CDR3 sequence (DNA): TGTGCCAGCAGCGCGGGGACAGGGTATGAGCCCCAGCATTTT.

The chain combines TRBV7-2 with TRBJ1-4; D is unclear. This CDR3 is built from 15 residues. V gave up 5 bases and J gave up 7 bases, with 17 bases separating them. Germline CDR1 is SGHTA and CDR2 is FQGNSA. The CDR3 coding sequence is TGTGCCAGCAGCCGCTCGCGGGGTGAGGGTGAAAAACTGTTTTTT. Amino acids: CASSRSRGEGEKLFF.

This rearrangement joins TRBV3-1 (or the pseudogene TRBV3-2) to TRBJ2-7, with D possibly TRBD2 on 6 matching bases. CDR3 size: 14 residues. Trimming removed 6 bases from V and 2 bases from J, with 14 bases in between. Germline V gives CDR1 LGHDT, CDR2 YNNKEL (reference sequence). DNA for the CDR3: TGTGCCAGCAGTATCGGGAGAGGGCCCTACGAGCAGTACTTC. This codes for CASSIGRGPYEQYF.

J is TRBJ1-4 and V is TRBV10-3, with D uncertain. This CDR3 comprises 16 residues. Trimming removed 3 bases from V and 0 bases from J, with 11 bases in between. In germline, CDR1 is ENHRY, CDR2 SYGVKD. The CDR3 sequence: CAISETVIATNEKLFF. DNA of the CDR3: TGTGCCATCAGTGAAACTGTTATTGCAACTAATGAAAAACTGTTTTTT.

The chain couples TRBV2 to TRBJ2-2; 13 positions agree with TRBD2. The trim removed 6 bases at V and 7 bases at J, leaving 5 bases unmatched. The CDR3 has 15 residues. In germline, CDR1 is SNHLY, CDR2 FYNNEI. The CDR3 DNA is TGTGCCAGCAGGACTAGCGGGGGGAGCCTCGGGGAGCTGTTTTTT. Its translation is CASRTSGGSLGELFF.

The chain is built from TRBV13 and TRBJ2-5; tentatively, D is TRBD2 (6 bases). The closer fit of TRBJ2-7 to the DNA end suggests the J call may be wrong. The CDR3 spans 20 residues. Germline CDR1 is PRHDT and CDR2 is FYEKMQ (reference sequence). The CDR3 region is CASSLGRAVGRNRSTYEQYF. The CDR3 bases are TGTGCCAGCAGCTTAGGCAGGGCTGTAGGGAGGAACAGGTCGACCTACGAGCAGTACTTC.

The gene calls are TRBV15 and TRBJ2-3; D unresolved. Germline loops: CDR1 LNHNV, CDR2 YYDKDF (reference sequence). V was shortened by 8 bases and J by 4 bases, with 7 bases between the two germline ends. This CDR3 region has 11 residues. The chain's CDR3 is CATSFADTQYF. The CDR3 DNA reads as TGTGCCACCTCTTTCGCAGATACGCAGTATTTT.

The chain combines TRBV6-5 with TRBJ1-1; tentative D call: TRBD1 (6 bases). There are 13 residues in the CDR3. V was trimmed by 7 bases and J by 1 base, leaving 10 bases between them. Germline V gives CDR1 MNHEY, CDR2 SVGAGI. The CDR3 DNA follows: TGTGCCAGCAAATGGGGGCCGAACACTGAAGCTTTCTTT. Protein sequence: CASKWGPNTEAFF.

The chain joins TRBV5-6 to TRBJ1-2, with TRBD1 as a possible D gene (6 bases). Looked up from germline, CDR1 is SGHDT and CDR2 is YYEEEE. CDR3 length: 16 residues. V was clipped by 5 bases and J by 5 bases, with 22 bases between them. The CDR3 bases are TGTGCCAGCAGGCCGTACAGGGTCGAACAACCTTATGGCTACACCTTC. It is translated as CASRPYRVEQPYGYTF.

The chain combines TRBV7-2 with TRBJ1-1; D is unresolved. Per germline, CDR1 SGHTA and CDR2 FQGNSA. The CDR3 sequence is 14 residues long. Trimming took off 5 bases at V and 4 bases at J, with 14 bases between the two ends. The CDR3 DNA follows: TGTGCCAGCAGCCTCATCCCGGGTCCCACTGAAGCTTTCTTT. This gives the protein CASSLIPGPTEAFF.

This chain connects TRBV11-3 to TRBJ2-7; 12 bases map to TRBD1. Per the germline V gene, CDR1 is SGHNT and CDR2 is YENEEA. The V and J ends lost 4 bases and 7 bases, in that order; junction bases with no gene match: 8. CDR3 length equals 15 residues. The CDR3 sequence: CASSSLGQGAGEQYF. CDR3 DNA sequence: TGTGCCAGCAGCTCGCTGGGACAGGGGGCGGGGGAGCAGTACTTC.

The V gene is TRBV6-5, the J gene TRBJ1-2; D call uncertain. This CDR3 contains 13 residues. Trimming stripped 5 bases from V and 3 bases from J, with 10 bases between. Per germline, CDR1 MNHEY and CDR2 SVGAGI. The CDR3 coding sequence is TGTGCCAGCAGTAAGAGTGTGGACTATGGCTACACCTTC. Translation: CASSKSVDYGYTF.

The chain has TRBV9 and TRBJ1-6, with a tentative D call TRBD1 (6 bases). This CDR3 has 14 amino acids. The germline V and J ends were trimmed by 4 bases and 7 bases, with 12 bases remaining between them. From germline, CDR1 is SGDLS and CDR2 YYNGEE. As DNA, the CDR3 is TGTGCCAGCAGCACGAGGGGGAAAAATTCACCCCTCCACTTT. Amino acid sequence: CASSTRGKNSPLHF.

This chain joins TRBV11-2 and TRBJ2-2; TRBD2 matches 11 bases. CDR1 is SGHAT and CDR2 is FQNNGV in the germline V gene. The CDR3 covers 16 residues. After removal of 3 bases from V and 7 bases from J, the junction contained 7 bases not matched to a gene. The CDR3 reads CASSFTSGGPVGELFF. The CDR3 DNA reads as TGTGCCAGCAGCTTCACTAGCGGGGGCCCCGTCGGGGAGCTGTTTTTT.